This TCR beta chain was sequenced in a study of T cell repertoires in ileal Crohn's disease. Study-wide results and limits: Clonality above 26.8% at surgery always came with endoscopic recurrence. Active smokers at surgery had more clonal expansions than non-smokers.

V was pared by 8 bases and J by 11 bases, with 13 bases between. There are 11 residues in the CDR3. The germline V gene encodes CDR1 MDHEN and CDR2 SYDVKM. The table came from immunoSEQ multiplex PCR; TCRdb's copy has only in-frame clones and leaves some out. The table shows 15,000 to 20,000 clones, with roughly 88% occurring only once. Adults with ileal or ileocolonic Crohn's disease and an indication for resection were eligible. As for this clone: What it binds is unknown.

This sequence was found in an adult with Crohn's disease. The chain carries TRBV28 and TRBJ1-5; D is undetermined. The sequencing input was ileal tissue. The CDR3 DNA reads as TGTGCCAGCGAGGCCCGGGAGACCCAGCATTTT. It is translated as CASEARETQHF.